This entry describes one T cell receptor beta chain. What it binds is unknown. TCRdb analysed the 5' RACE reads with MiXCR anew, one entry per CDR3 protein. Among a few hundred thousand distinct CDR3 sequences, approximately 21% were seen once, and the ten largest hold roughly an eighth. Germline V gene data show CDR1 as SGHTA and CDR2 as FQGNSA. V gave up 11 bases and J gave up 4 bases, with 17 bases separating them. This CDR3 has 13 residues. This sample is drawn from a study of T cells after yellow fever vaccination. The study's findings and limits: A large majority of primary-vaccination clones showed up again after the booster (under 98% CD4, almost 90% CD8). Relatively few clonotypes were ones that appeared in both CD4 and CD8 compartments.

This TCR came from a man aged 25-45 years who received the YFV17D yellow fever vaccine. J is TRBJ2-5 and V is TRBV7-2; the D gene is possibly TRBD2 (5 bases). Sample: PBMCs, taken 15 days after the yellow fever booster vaccination. The DNA for the CDR3 is TGTGCCCAGCGGCCTCTAGGCATAGAGACCCAGTACTTC. It encodes CAQRPLGIETQYF.